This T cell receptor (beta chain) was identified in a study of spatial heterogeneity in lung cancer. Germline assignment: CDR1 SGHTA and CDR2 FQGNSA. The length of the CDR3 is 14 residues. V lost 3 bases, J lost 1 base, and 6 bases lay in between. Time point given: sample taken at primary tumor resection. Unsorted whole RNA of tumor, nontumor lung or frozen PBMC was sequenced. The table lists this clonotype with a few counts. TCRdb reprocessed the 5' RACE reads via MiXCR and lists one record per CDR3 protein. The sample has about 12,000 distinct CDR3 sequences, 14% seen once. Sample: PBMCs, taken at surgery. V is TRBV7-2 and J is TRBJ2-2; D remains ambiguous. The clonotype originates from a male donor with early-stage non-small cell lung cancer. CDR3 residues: CASSFGVNTGELFF. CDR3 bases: TGTGCCAGCAGCTTTGGAGTGAACACCGGGGAGCTGTTTTTT. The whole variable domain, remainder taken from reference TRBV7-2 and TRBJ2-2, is GAGVSQSPSNKVTEKGKDVELRCDPISGHTALYWYRQSLGQGLEFLIYFQGNSAPDKSGLPSDRFSAERTGGSVSTLTIQRTQQEDSAVYLCASSFGVNTGELFFGEGSRLTVL.